This T cell receptor (beta chain) was recovered during a study of blood T cell repertoires in COVID-19. For the study at large: Specimens from acute and convalescent COVID-19 originated in the United States, Italy and Spain. PBMCs, B-cell-depleted T cells, or T cells were the source of the cDNA or gDNA that made up the material.

The CDR3 totals 14 residues. CDR1 and CDR2 from the germline V gene are SQVTM and ANQGSEA. Trimming took 6 bases from V and 4 from J; bases not matched to a gene: 8. Authors' methods: The authors estimated nucleated cell counts from reference gene primer amplification. Sequenced by immunoSEQ multiplex PCR; TCRdb stores in-frame clones only, minus some. D and trimming come from the DNA, and the V and J calls and clone size come from that table. The sample comprises about 43,000 clones, approximately 90% of which are singletons, and more than 4.5% rests with the top ten. The sequence derives from a human donor in a cohort sampled during active COVID-19. The material sequenced was peripheral blood. This chain joins TRBV29-1 and TRBJ2-3; 9 positions match TRBD1. This CDR3 is CSVHLGTGSDTQYF. CDR3 nucleotide sequence: TGCAGCGTCCATCTCGGGACAGGGTCAGATACGCAGTATTTT.